The 27 T cell receptor beta chains below were found in one sample sequenced in a study of regulatory T cells in long-lasting Graves disease (dated by TCRdb to the early 2020s). The time point label here, explained by the study, means: persistent/refractory GD, antithyroid drugs over 5 years with positive TRAb. For both TCR sequencing and RNA sequencing, RNA was extracted from PBMCs using TRIzol. Library preparation was by multiplex PCR. TCRdb shows the sequencer as Illumina HiSeq 4000. To build TCR beta libraries, CDR3 regions were amplified by Arm-PCR using iRepertoire HTBI primers. TCRdb trimmed public reads at Q25 via fastp, called clones via MiXCR and kept in-frame beta chains. For every CDR3 protein sequence, its rows merge into one entry that carries the most common genes and DNA. A total of about 460,000 distinct CDR3 sequences appear in this sample, about 20% of them only once. The biggest ten clones account for less than 15% of the sample.

The material was peripheral blood mononuclear cells (PBMCs), obtained when the disease was refractory, from a patient treated with antithyroid drugs. The origin of the receptors is a female donor with Graves disease.

V usage is TRBV12-3 or TRBV12-4 and J usage is TRBJ1-1, with 10 bases aligning to TRBD1. The CDR3 covers 17 residues. The ends lost 4 bases at V and 4 bases at J; junction bases unmatched: 12. CDR3 DNA sequence: TGTGCCAGCAGTTACGGAGGAGGGACAGGGGCGGTCACTGAAGCTTTCTTT. Amino acids: CASSYGGGTGAVTEAFF.

The chain combines TRBV20-1 with TRBJ1-1; D not resolved. Germline CDR1 and CDR2: DFQATT and SNEGSKA (reference sequence). The CDR3 consists of 14 residues. The germline V and J ends were trimmed by 3 bases and 3 bases, with 14 bases remaining between them. The CDR3 region is CSASGLDTHTEAFF. The CDR3 region has the DNA TGCAGTGCTAGTGGCTTGGATACGCACACTGAAGCTTTCTTT.

This clonotype was recorded once. At one end, the junction sequence differs from germline, possibly due to a read error. The rearrangement links TRBV11-2 to TRBJ1-1; D is unclear. The CDR3 runs 14 residues. Germline V lookup: CDR1 SGHAT, CDR2 FQNNGV. The CDR3 DNA reads as TGTGCCAGCAGCCTTATCGCCCTGAACACTGAAGTTTTCTTT. It encodes CASSLIALNTEVFF.

The V call is TRBV18, the J call TRBJ1-1; 8 nucleotides agree with TRBD1. The V segment lost 6 bases and the J segment 4 bases; nucleotides outside the gene matches: 10. Germline V gene sequence: CDR1 KGHSH, CDR2 LQKENI. The CDR3 sequence is 15 residues long. CDR3 region: CASSQSRGQGTEAFF. The DNA of the CDR3 is TGTGCCAGCTCCCAGTCCAGGGGGCAGGGCACTGAAGCTTTCTTT.

V gene TRBV28 combines with J gene TRBJ2-3, with 7 bases matching TRBD2. V dropped 5 bases and J dropped 0; count of bases not matched to a gene: 17. The germline V gene encodes CDR1 MDHEN and CDR2 SYDVKM. The CDR3 extends over 19 amino acids. The chain's CDR3 is CASSPGWSGGTSSTDTQYF. The CDR3 DNA follows: TGTGCCAGCAGTCCCGGCTGGTCGGGGGGAACCTCTAGCACAGATACGCAGTATTTT.

CDR3 loop: CASLRGVNYEQYF. The CDR3 coding sequence is TGTGCCAGTCTTCGGGGGGTAAACTACGAGCAGTACTTC. The genes are TRBV6-1 and TRBJ2-7, with TRBD2 matching 7 bases. Trimming cost V 9 bases and J 3 bases; bases outside gene matches: 8. Germline-derived CDR1 and CDR2 are MNHNS and SASEGT. The CDR3 extends over 13 amino acids.

About this clonotype itself: The final CDR3 position lacks the conserved phenylalanine or tryptophan, pointing to a likely read error. The chain carries TRBV10-3 and TRBJ2-7, with D perhaps being TRBD1 or TRBD2 (5 bases each). Germline CDR1 and CDR2: ENHRY and SYGVKD. This CDR3 comprises 12 residues. The V gene lost 10 bases and the J gene lost 3 bases, with 13 bases spanning the gap. Here the CDR3 reads CATGTPNYEQYL. For the CDR3, the DNA is TGTGCCACCGGGACCCCCAACTACGAGCAGTACCTC.

At least ten counts were recorded for this clonotype. The rearrangement links TRBV27 to TRBJ2-7; D gene uncertain. V was clipped by 7 bases and J by 3 bases, with 13 bases between them. CDR1 and CDR2 (germline): MNHEY, SMNVEV (reference sequence). This CDR3 region has 13 residues. CDR3 nucleotides: TGTGCCAGCACCTTGACGCGTGACTACGAGCAGTACTTC. The encoded protein is CASTLTRDYEQYF.

The V gene is TRBV30, the J gene TRBJ1-1, with 11 bases fitting TRBD1. The length of the CDR3 is 13 residues. Trimming removed 8 bases from V and 9 bases from J; junction bases left unmatched: 11. Germline CDR1 GTSNPN, CDR2 SVGIG (reference sequence). CDR3 sequence: CAAGQGVLTKAFF. The CDR3 DNA is TGTGCCGCGGGACAGGGGGTGCTTACGAAAGCTTTCTTT.

The chain employs TRBV4-3 and TRBJ2-7; D remains unclear. Deletions cut 4 bases from V and 1 base from J, with 11 bases between. Germline loops: CDR1 LGHNA, CDR2 YSLEER. This CDR3 region has 14 residues. CDR3 DNA sequence: TGCGCCAGCAGCCTGTCGGTTGGGTCCTACGAGCAGTACTTC. Its protein is CASSLSVGSYEQYF.

With respect to this clonotype: A much larger clone differs by one base, so this may be a read error. The gene calls are TRBV6-2 or TRBV6-3 and TRBJ1-5; the D is unclear. This CDR3 has 13 residues. Looked up from germline, CDR1 is MNHEY and CDR2 is SVGEGT. The CDR3 DNA follows: TGTGCCAGCAGTCGACAAGCCAATCAGCCCCGGCATTTT. It specifies CASSRQANQPRHF.

In the case of this clonotype: A much larger clone lies a single base off, so this may be a read error. The rearrangement uses TRBV6-2 or TRBV6-3 and TRBJ2-5, with 7 bases fitting TRBD1. Germline trimming cut 5 bases from V and 5 bases from J; bases unmatched to any gene: 8. In germline, CDR1 is MNHEY, CDR2 SVGEGT. The length of the CDR3 is 14 residues. As DNA, the CDR3 is TGTGCCAGCAGTGTAGGACAGGACCGGGAGACCCAGTACTTC. This gives the protein CASSVGQDRETQYF.

This clonotype has ten or more counts. This chain connects TRBV20-1 to TRBJ2-2; D unclear. CDR3 size: 13 residues. V lost 6 bases and J 6 bases, leaving 14 bases between the germline ends. Germline V gene data show CDR1 as DFQATT and CDR2 as SNEGSKA (reference sequence). CDR3 bases: TGCAGTGCCCAATCTACTCCCCCCGGGGAGCTGTTTTTT. It encodes CSAQSTPPGELFF.

This clonotype was counted at least ten times. CDR3: CASSAGYNEQFF. Written as DNA, the CDR3 is TGCGCCAGCAGCGCGGGATACAATGAGCAGTTCTTC. This chain joins TRBV5-1 and TRBJ2-1; tentatively, D is TRBD2 (6 bases). Per germline, CDR1 SGHRS and CDR2 YFSETQ. The CDR3 has 12 amino acids. The V gene lost 4 bases and the J gene lost 4 bases, with 6 bases spanning the gap.

The rearrangement uses TRBV3-1 and TRBJ1-4, with TRBD1 matching over 10 bases. Germline CDR1 LGHDT, CDR2 YNNKEL (reference sequence). Unmatched junction bases numbered 8, after V lost 4 bases and J lost 0 bases. CDR3 length equals 18 residues. The CDR3 is CASSPTGGEDATNEKLFF. The CDR3 nucleotides read TGTGCCAGCAGCCCGACAGGGGGCGAGGACGCAACTAATGAAAAACTGTTTTTT. Full variable domain (remainder filled in from reference TRBV3-1 and TRBJ1-4): DTAVSQTPKYLVTQMGNDKSIKCEQNLGHDTMYWYKQDSKKFLKIMFSYNNKELIINETVPNRFSPKSPDKAHLNLHINSLELGDSAVYFCASSPTGGEDATNEKLFFGSGTQLSVL.

Concerning this clonotype: One base separates it from a far larger clone, so it is likely a read error. The chain carries TRBV28 and TRBJ2-5, with D perhaps given as TRBD1 or TRBD2 (5 bases each). Trimming cost V 1 base and J 5 bases, with 8 bases left between them. CDR3 length: 13 residues. Germline V gene data show CDR1 as MDHEN and CDR2 as SYDVKM. The CDR3 spells CASSLLGEETQYF. Here the CDR3 DNA reads TGTGCCAGCAGTTTATTAGGGGAGGAGACCCAGTACTTC.

This clonotype was seen more than once but under ten times. V is TRBV19 and J is TRBJ1-2, with D perhaps TRBD1 (5 bases). V was pared by 5 bases and J by 8 bases, with 18 bases between. Germline CDR1 is LNHDA and CDR2 is SQIVND (reference sequence). This CDR3 comprises 14 residues. The CDR3 DNA follows: TGTGCCAGTAGTCTGCAAGGACAATCCCCCGGCTACACCTTC. Its protein product is CASSLQGQSPGYTF.

This clonotype came up many times. DNA for the CDR3: TGTGCCAGCAGGGCCGGAGGCGGGGGTACCGGGGAGCTGTTTTTT. Encoded protein: CASRAGGGGTGELFF. The chain has TRBV2 and TRBJ2-2; 7 nucleotides match TRBD2. The CDR3 totals 15 residues. CDR1 is SNHLY and CDR2 is FYNNEI in the germline V gene. The V gene end was trimmed by 6 bases and the J gene end by 5 bases; junction bases not matched to a gene: 9.

The chain uses TRBV9 and TRBJ1-5; D possibly corresponds to TRBD1 (6 bases). CDR3 length: 15 amino acids. Trimming took off 0 bases at V and 2 bases at J, with 9 bases between the two ends. Germline loops: CDR1 SGDLS, CDR2 YYNGEE. In DNA, the CDR3 is TGTGCCAGCAGCGTAGCAGGGGAGGGCAATCAGCCCCAGCATTTT. Its protein is CASSVAGEGNQPQHF.

The chain combines TRBV29-1 with TRBJ2-1, with 7 bases fitting TRBD1. Trimming removed 3 bases from V and 4 bases from J; junction bases left unmatched: 3. The CDR3 is made up of 13 amino acids. CDR1 and CDR2 (germline): SQVTM, ANQGSEA. CDR3 in DNA: TGCAGCGTTGAGGGACAGTCATACAATGAGCAGTTCTTC. This gives the protein CSVEGQSYNEQFF.

The V and J genes are TRBV28 and TRBJ1-1, with 8 bases identical to TRBD1. From germline, CDR1 is MDHEN and CDR2 SYDVKM. The CDR3 is 14 amino acids. V trimming: 10 bases; J trimming: 0 bases; junction bases outside the gene matches: 7. The CDR3 DNA follows: TGTGCCACAGAAAACAGGGGGATGAACACTGAAGCTTTCTTT. This gives the protein CATENRGMNTEAFF.

V is TRBV28 and J is TRBJ1-2; weak D call: TRBD1 (5 bases). Germline values: CDR1 MDHEN, CDR2 SYDVKM. The CDR3 consists of 13 residues. The V gene lost 8 bases and the J gene lost 6 bases, with 16 bases spanning the gap. This CDR3 reads CASGTPGSDGYTF. The CDR3 bases are TGTGCCAGCGGGACCCCTGGGAGTGATGGCTACACCTTC.

This clonotype was detected ten times or more. This chain links TRBV7-2 with TRBJ2-7, with 8 bases matching TRBD1. CDR1 is SGHTA, CDR2 FQGNSA, per germline. J gave up 3 bases and V 5 bases, and 3 bases lay outside the gene matches. This CDR3 contains 13 residues. CDR3 loop: CASSRGTGYEQYF. The DNA of the CDR3 is TGTGCCAGCAGCCGTGGGACAGGCTACGAGCAGTACTTC.

This rearrangement joins TRBV25-1 to TRBJ2-1; 7 nucleotides line up with TRBD2. The V segment lost 3 bases and the J segment 0 bases; nucleotides outside the gene matches: 5. CDR3 length: 16 amino acids. Germline V gene lookup returns CDR1 MGHDK and CDR2 SYGVNS. The CDR3: CASSELAVNSYNEQFF. The DNA of the CDR3 is TGTGCCAGCAGTGAGCTAGCGGTAAACTCCTACAATGAGCAGTTCTTC.

Ten or more counts support this clonotype. This chain links TRBV6-2 or TRBV6-3 with TRBJ1-1; D unclear. Germline CDR1 and CDR2: MNHEY and SVGEGT. This CDR3 is built from 13 residues. With 5 bases removed from V and 5 bases from J, the gap between germline ends came to 12 bases. The DNA of the CDR3 is TGTGCCAGCAGTGATAGGGTCAGGACTGAAGCTTTCTTT. Amino acid sequence: CASSDRVRTEAFF.

The chain links TRBV7-8 to TRBJ1-5; D may be TRBD1 (6 bases). V lost 10 bases, J lost 2 bases, and 15 bases lay in between. This CDR3 comprises 14 residues. Germline CDR1 and CDR2: SGHVS and FQNEAQ. For the CDR3, the DNA is TGTGCCACCGCACGGGACATAGGCAATCAGCCCCAGCATTTT. As protein: CATARDIGNQPQHF.

This clonotype was recorded a few times. The chain links TRBV6-2 or TRBV6-3 to TRBJ1-5, with no clear D. Germline CDR1 and CDR2: MNHEY and SVGEGT. Trimming left V 2 bases short and J 1 base short, with 12 bases between. This CDR3 comprises 16 residues. CDR3 region: CASSYASSGSNQPQHF. The CDR3 DNA is TGTGCCAGCAGTTACGCCTCCTCCGGGAGCAATCAGCCCCAGCATTTT.